This TCR beta chain was documented in a study of a mutant IDH1 vaccine in newly diagnosed glioma. Germline CDR1 SNHLY, CDR2 FYNNEI. The CDR3 is made up of 14 amino acids. Deletions cut 3 bases from V and 6 bases from J, with 13 bases between. Time point defined: week 11, during vaccination. Each vaccine dose was 300 ug of mutant IDH1 20-mer peptide, with topical imiquimod. For this clone: Its antigen is as yet unknown.

TCRdb's copy holds only in-frame clones and misses some; the assay was immunoSEQ multiplex PCR. Of tens of thousands of clones listed, around 84% were seen once; the top ten hold about 9.4%. This chain connects TRBV2 to TRBJ2-3; TRBD1 might be the D (7 bases). The TCR was taken from a woman aged 45-65 years with glioma. This sample comprised PBMCs, obtained from a glioma patient whose treatment included an IDH1 peptide vaccine. CDR3 coding DNA: TGTGCCAGCAGTGAGGGACCAGGGGGGGATACGCAGTATTTT. This translates into CASSEGPGGDTQYF.